The present T cell receptor beta chain was sequenced within a study of PD-1 blockade in classical Hodgkin lymphoma. Study outcomes and limitations: For complete responders, baseline diversity was comparable to that of newly diagnosed patients. Lower baseline TCR diversity was reported for newly diagnosed patients than for healthy donors. Significant TCR diversity gains by C4D1 occurred in CD4+ but not CD8+ cells.

The data were produced by immunoSEQ multiplex PCR, yet TCRdb's version contains in-frame clones alone and is incomplete. Here the sample spans about 7,800 clones, 86% being singletons. In every patient, relapse followed autologous stem cell transplantation, while exposure to brentuximab vedotin differed. From thawed PBMCs, CD8+ T cells were isolated by magnetic negative selection. Complete response, partial response or progressive disease constituted the best responses recorded. Germline CDR1 DFQATT, CDR2 SNEGSKA (reference sequence). This CDR3 has 10 residues. Trimming pared 7 bases from V and 6 bases from J, leaving 9 bases between. This clone occurred a few times. The antigen is undetermined.

This TCR was sampled from a human donor with classical Hodgkin lymphoma. This sequence joins TRBV20-1 and TRBJ1-1, with D unresolved. Source: CD8+ T cells from blood, taken at baseline. The CDR3 here is CSGNYAEAFF. As DNA, the CDR3 is TGCAGTGGCAACTACGCTGAAGCTTTCTTT.